This TCR beta chain derives from a study of shared clonotypes between healthy human individuals. Study-level results: The study sampled only blood, and tissue repertoires likely differ. Naive CD4 clonotypes overlapped across a handful of donors at around 4.7%.

For this clone: Its cognate antigen is unknown.

Across several immunoSEQ plates, the genomic DNA of each subset was split evenly. Clones were read by immunoSEQ multiplex PCR, and TCRdb kept only the in-frame ones, dropping some. Here the sample spans 2 million to 2.5 million clones, under 97% being singletons. CDR3 size: 12 residues. The germline gives CDR1 SGHTA, CDR2 FQGNSA. Trimming shortened V by 7 bases and J by 8 bases, and 14 bases separated the two germline ends. The rearrangement uses TRBV7-2 and TRBJ1-2; a possible D gene is TRBD1 (6 bases). The sequenced sample was naive CD4+ T cells sorted from blood. Regarding subset: CD45RA+ positively selected. This clonotype was obtained from a man between 18 and 35 years old in good health. The DNA of the CDR3 is TGTGCCAGCATCCTTAGGGGGGGCGGCTACACCTTC. It codes for CASILRGGGYTF.